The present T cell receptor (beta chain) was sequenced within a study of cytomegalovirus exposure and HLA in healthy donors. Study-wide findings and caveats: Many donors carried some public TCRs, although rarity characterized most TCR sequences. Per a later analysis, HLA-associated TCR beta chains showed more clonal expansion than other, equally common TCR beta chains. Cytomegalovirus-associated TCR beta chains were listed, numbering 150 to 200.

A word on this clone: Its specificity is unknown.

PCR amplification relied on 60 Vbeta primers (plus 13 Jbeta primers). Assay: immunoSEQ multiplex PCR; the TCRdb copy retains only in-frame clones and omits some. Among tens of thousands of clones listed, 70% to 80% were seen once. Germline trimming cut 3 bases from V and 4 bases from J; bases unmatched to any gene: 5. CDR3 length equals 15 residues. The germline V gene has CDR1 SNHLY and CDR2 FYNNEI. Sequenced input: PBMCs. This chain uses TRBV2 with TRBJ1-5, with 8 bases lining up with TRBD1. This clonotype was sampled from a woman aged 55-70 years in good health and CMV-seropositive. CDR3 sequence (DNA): TGTGCCAGCAGTGACAAGACAGGGGAAAATCAGCCCCAGCATTTT. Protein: CASSDKTGENQPQHF.